This TCR beta chain was profiled in a study of cytomegalovirus exposure and HLA in healthy donors. The PCR ran on 60 Vbeta and 13 Jbeta primers. Measured with immunoSEQ multiplex PCR; TCRdb has only the in-frame clones, and not every one. The top ten hold approximately 7% of the sample, which has some 170,000 clones, 80% to 90% seen once. Sequencing was performed on PBMCs. This clonotype was obtained from a woman aged 25 to 39 in good health and CMV-seropositive.

The CDR3 sequence is CASSPRTPAYEQYF. The CDR3 bases are TGTGCCAGCAGCCCACGTACGCCAGCCTACGAGCAGTACTTC. The J gene is TRBJ2-7, the V gene TRBV27; D ambiguous. CDR1 and CDR2 from the germline V gene are MNHEY and SMNVEV (reference sequence). The CDR3 spans 14 residues. Trimming took off 6 bases at V and 2 bases at J, with 14 bases between the two ends.